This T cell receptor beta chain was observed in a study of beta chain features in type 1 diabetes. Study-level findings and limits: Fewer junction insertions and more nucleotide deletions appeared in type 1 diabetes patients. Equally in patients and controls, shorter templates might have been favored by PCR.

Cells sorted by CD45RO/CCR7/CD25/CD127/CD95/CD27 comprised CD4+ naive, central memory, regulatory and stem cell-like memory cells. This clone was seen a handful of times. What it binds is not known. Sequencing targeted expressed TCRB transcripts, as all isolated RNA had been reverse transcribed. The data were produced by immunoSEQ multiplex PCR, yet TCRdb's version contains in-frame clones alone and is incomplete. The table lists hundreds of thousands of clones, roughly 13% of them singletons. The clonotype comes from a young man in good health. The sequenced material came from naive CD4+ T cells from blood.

The DNA of the CDR3 is TGTGCCAGTAGTATCAGTCCGGGGGCGAACACCGGGGAGCTGTTTTTT. This codes for CASSISPGANTGELFF. V gene TRBV19 combines with J gene TRBJ2-2, with a possible D match to TRBD2 (6 bases). V shed 3 bases and J shed 0 bases, with 11 bases lying between them. From germline, CDR1 is LNHDA and CDR2 SQIVND (reference sequence). The CDR3 sequence is 16 residues long. Variable domain in full (rest from reference TRBV19 and TRBJ2-2): DGGITQSPKYLFRKEGQNVTLSCEQNLNHDAMYWYRQDPGQGLRLIYYSQIVNDFQKGDIAEGYSVSREKKESFPLTVTSAQKNPTAFYLCASSISPGANTGELFFGEGSRLTVL.